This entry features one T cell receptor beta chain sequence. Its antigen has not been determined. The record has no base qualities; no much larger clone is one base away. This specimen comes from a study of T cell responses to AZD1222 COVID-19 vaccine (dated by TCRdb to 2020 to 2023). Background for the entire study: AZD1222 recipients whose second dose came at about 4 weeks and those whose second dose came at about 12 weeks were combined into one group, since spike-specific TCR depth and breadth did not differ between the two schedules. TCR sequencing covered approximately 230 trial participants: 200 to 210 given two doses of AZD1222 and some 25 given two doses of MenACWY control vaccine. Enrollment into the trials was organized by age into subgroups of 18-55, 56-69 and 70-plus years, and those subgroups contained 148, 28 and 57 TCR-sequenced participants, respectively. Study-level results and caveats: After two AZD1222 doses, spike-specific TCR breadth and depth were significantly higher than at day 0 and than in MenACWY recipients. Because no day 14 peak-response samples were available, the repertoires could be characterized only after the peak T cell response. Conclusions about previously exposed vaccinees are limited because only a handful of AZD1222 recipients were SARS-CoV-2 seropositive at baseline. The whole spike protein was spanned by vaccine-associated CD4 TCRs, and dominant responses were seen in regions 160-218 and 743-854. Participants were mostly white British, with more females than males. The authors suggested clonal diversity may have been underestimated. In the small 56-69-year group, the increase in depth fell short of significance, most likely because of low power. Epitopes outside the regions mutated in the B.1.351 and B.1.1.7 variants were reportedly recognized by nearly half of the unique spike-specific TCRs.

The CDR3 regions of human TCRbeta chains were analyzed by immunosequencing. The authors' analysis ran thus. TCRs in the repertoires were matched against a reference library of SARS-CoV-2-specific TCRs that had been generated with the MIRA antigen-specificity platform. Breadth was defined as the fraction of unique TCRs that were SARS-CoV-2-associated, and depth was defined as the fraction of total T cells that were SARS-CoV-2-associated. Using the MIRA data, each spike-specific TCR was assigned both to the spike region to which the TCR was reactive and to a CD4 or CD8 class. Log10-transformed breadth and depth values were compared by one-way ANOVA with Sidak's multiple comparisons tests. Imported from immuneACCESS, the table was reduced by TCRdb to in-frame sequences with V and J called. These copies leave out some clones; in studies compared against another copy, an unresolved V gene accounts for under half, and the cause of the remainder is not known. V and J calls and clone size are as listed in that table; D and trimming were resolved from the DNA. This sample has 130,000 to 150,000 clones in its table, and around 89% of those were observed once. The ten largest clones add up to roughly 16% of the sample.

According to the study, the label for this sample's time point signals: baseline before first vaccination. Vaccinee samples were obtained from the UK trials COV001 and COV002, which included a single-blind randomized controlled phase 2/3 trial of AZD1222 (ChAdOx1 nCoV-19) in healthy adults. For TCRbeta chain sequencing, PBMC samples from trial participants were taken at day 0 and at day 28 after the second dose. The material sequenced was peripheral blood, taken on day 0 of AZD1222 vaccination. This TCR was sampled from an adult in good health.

The sequenced DNA is TGTGCCAGCAGTGTGGCAGGGCCCAATTCACCCCTCCACTTT. It translates to CASSVAGPNSPLHF. The sequence links TRBV28 to TRBJ1-6; TRBD1 is perhaps the D gene, given 5 matching bases. The junction carries 12 bases between V and J, which are trimmed by 5 bases and 7 bases respectively. Reading from cysteine to phenylalanine, the CDR3 counts 14 amino acids. Kept here is only the CDR3 DNA, which spans 42 bases and is read in frame from base 1. The germline V gene encodes CDR1 MDHEN and CDR2 SYDVKM.